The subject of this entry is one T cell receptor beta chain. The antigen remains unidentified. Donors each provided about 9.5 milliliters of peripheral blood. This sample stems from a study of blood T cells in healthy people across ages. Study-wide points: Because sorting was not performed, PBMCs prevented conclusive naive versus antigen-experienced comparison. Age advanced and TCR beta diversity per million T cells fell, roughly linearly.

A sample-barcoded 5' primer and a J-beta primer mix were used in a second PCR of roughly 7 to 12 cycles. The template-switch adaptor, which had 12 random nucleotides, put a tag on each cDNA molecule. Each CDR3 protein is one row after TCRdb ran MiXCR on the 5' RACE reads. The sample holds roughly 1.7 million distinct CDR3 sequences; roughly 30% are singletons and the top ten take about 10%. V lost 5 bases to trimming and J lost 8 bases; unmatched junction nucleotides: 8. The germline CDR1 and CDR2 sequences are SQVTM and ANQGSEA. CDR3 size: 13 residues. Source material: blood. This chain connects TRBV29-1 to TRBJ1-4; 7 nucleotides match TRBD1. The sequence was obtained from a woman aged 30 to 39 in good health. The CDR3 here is CSVSTGRWEKLFF. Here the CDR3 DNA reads TGCAGCGTTTCGACAGGGCGATGGGAAAAACTGTTTTTT.